The 9 T cell receptor beta chains listed next were all sequenced from one sample in a study of blood T cell repertoires in COVID-19. Sequencing was performed with immunoSEQ multiplex PCR; in TCRdb, only in-frame clones are kept and a portion is missing. This sample carries fewer than 200,000 clones, approximately 83% of them seen once, and the ten largest clones take about a tenth. Material: peripheral blood. These receptors came from a man in his 70s with active or convalescent COVID-19.

This clone came up a few times. The chain links TRBV21-1 to TRBJ2-2; the table names TRBD1, a call not compared with the DNA. TRBV21-1 is labeled a pseudogene. The CDR3 length is 17 residues. The CDR3 nucleotides read TGTGCCAGCAGAATGGTGTCCGGCAGGGTTGACACCGGGGAGCTGTTTTTT. Encoded protein: CASRMVSGRVDTGELFF.

This clone was observed a single time. J is TRBJ1-1 and V is TRBV28, with unresolved D. Germline values: CDR1 MDHEN, CDR2 SYDVKM. The CDR3 spans 14 residues. V lost 7 bases and J 0 bases, leaving 12 bases between the germline ends. CDR3 DNA: TGTGCCAGCACCCGAGGAGTTCTGAACACTGAAGCTTTCTTT. It translates to CASTRGVLNTEAFF.

J is TRBJ2-5 and V is TRBV7-8; D possibly corresponds to TRBD2 (5 bases). The CDR3 extends over 13 amino acids. In germline, CDR1 is SGHVS, CDR2 FQNEAQ. V was shortened by 5 bases and J by 5 bases, with 12 bases between the two germline ends. The CDR3 nucleotides are TGTGCCAGCAGCCCTAGTTCGGGGGAGACCCAGTACTTC. It yields the protein CASSPSSGETQYF. Together with reference TRBV7-8 and TRBJ2-5, the CDR3 gives the full variable domain: GAGVSQSPRYKVAKRGQDVALRCDPISGHVSLFWYQQALGQGPEFLTYFQNEAQLDKSGLPSDRFFAERPEGSVSTLKIQRTQQEDSAVYLCASSPSSGETQYFGPGTRLLVL.

The gene calls are TRBV9 and TRBJ1-3; D ambiguous. V was clipped by 0 bases and J by 1 base, with 8 bases between them. CDR3 length: 15 residues. Germline CDR1 reads SGDLS; CDR2 reads YYNGEE. The DNA for the CDR3 is TGTGCCAGCAGCGTAGGCGGGTCGTCTGGAAACACCATATATTTT. Residues: CASSVGGSSGNTIYF.

The J gene is TRBJ2-2, the V gene TRBV4-3; possibly TRBD2 for D (6 bases). The CDR3 has 18 amino acids. Germline CDR1 and CDR2: LGHNA and YSLEER. Between the trimmed V and J ends, which lost 0 bases and 2 bases, there was a span of 16 bases. CDR3 in amino acids: CASSQETAGPINTGELFF. The CDR3 DNA reads as TGCGCCAGCAGCCAAGAAACCGCGGGACCCATAAACACCGGGGAGCTGTTTTTT.

The V gene is TRBV6-6, the J gene TRBJ1-2; possible D gene TRBD1, 5 bases. Trimming cost V 6 bases and J 2 bases, with 13 bases left between them. Germline-derived CDR1 and CDR2 are MNHNY and SVGAGI (reference sequence). The CDR3 has 14 amino acids. In DNA form, the CDR3 reads TGTGCCAGCAGCCCCCGGCGGGGGAACTATGGCTACACCTTC. It yields the protein CASSPRRGNYGYTF.

The chain's CDR3 is CASSLFLAGAGELFF. As DNA, the CDR3 is TGTGCCAGCAGCCTGTTCCTAGCGGGAGCCGGGGAGCTGTTTTTT. V is TRBV14 and J is TRBJ2-2; TRBD2 matches 10 bases. Germline V gene lookup returns CDR1 SGHDN and CDR2 FVKESK. Trimming took 4 bases from V and 6 from J; bases not matched to a gene: 5. There are 15 residues in the CDR3.

J is TRBJ2-7 and V is TRBV6-5; possible D gene TRBD2, 5 bases. V lost 2 bases, J lost 2 bases, and 13 bases lay in between. Germline loops: CDR1 MNHEY, CDR2 SVGAGI. The CDR3 totals 15 residues. The CDR3 sequence: CASSYDRSGAYEQYF. Here the CDR3 DNA reads TGTGCCAGCAGTTACGACCGGTCCGGGGCCTACGAGCAGTACTTC.

The J gene is TRBJ1-2, the V gene TRBV6-5; 10 nucleotides align to TRBD1. CDR1 and CDR2 from the germline V gene are MNHEY and SVGAGI. After removal of 6 bases from V and 4 bases from J, the junction contained 2 bases not matched to a gene. There are 13 residues in the CDR3. The CDR3 DNA is TGTGCCAGCAGGACAGGGGGCTTCTATGGCTACACCTTC. This encodes CASRTGGFYGYTF.